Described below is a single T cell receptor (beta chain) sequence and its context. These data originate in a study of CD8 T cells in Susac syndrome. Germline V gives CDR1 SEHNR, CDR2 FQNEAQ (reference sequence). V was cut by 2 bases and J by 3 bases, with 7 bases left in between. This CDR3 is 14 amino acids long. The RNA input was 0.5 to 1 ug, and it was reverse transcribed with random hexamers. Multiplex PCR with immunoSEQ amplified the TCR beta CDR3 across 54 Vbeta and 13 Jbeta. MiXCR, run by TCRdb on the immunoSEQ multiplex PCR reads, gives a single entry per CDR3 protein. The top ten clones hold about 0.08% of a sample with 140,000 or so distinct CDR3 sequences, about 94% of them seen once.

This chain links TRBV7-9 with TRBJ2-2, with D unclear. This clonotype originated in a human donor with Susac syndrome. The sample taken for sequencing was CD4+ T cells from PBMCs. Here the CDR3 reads CASSLLLDTGELFF. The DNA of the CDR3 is TGTGCCAGCAGCTTACTCCTGGACACCGGGGAGCTGTTTTTT. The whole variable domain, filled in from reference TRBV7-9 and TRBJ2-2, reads DTGVSQNPRHKITKRGQNVTFRCDPISEHNRLYWYRQTLGQGPEFLTYFQNEAQLEKSRLLSDRFSAERPKGSFSTLEIQRTEQGDSAMYLCASSLLLDTGELFFGEGSRLTVL.